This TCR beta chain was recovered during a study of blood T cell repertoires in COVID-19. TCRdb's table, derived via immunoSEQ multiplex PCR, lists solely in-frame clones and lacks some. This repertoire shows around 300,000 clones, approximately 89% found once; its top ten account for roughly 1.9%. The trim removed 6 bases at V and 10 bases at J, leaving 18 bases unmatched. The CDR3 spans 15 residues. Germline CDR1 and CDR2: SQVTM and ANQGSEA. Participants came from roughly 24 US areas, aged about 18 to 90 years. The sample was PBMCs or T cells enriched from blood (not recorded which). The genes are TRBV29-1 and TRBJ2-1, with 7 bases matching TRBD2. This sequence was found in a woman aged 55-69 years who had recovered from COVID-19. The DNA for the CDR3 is TGCAGCGTGGGGGAGATGGCGGGAGTAAGTAAAGAGCAGTTCTTC. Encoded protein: CSVGEMAGVSKEQFF.